Detailed here is one T cell receptor (beta chain). What it binds is not known. The data were taken from a study of early T cells in non-severe SARS-CoV-2 infection. Study context: Chains stayed unpaired after sequencing of bulk RNA from unsorted whole blood.

Study-wide findings and caveats: Matching against VDJdb likely underestimated virus-specific expansions, favoring anti-spike CD8.

The CDR3 totals 15 residues. Germline V gene data show CDR1 as MDHEN and CDR2 as SYDVKM. Unmatched junction bases numbered 3, after V lost 3 bases and J lost 5 bases. Unique molecular identifier tags were affixed to discrete cDNA molecules. Each CDR3 protein is one row after TCRdb ran MiXCR on the 5' RACE reads. The sample lists 25,000 to 30,000 distinct CDR3 sequences, 5.7% occurring once. The clonotype comes from an adult who was a healthcare worker with PCR-confirmed SARS-CoV-2 infection or an uninfected control (not recorded which). The chain recombines TRBV28 with TRBJ2-1; TRBD2 matches 11 bases. The sequencing input was whole blood. CDR3 region: CASSFVAGGDNEQFF. CDR3 DNA sequence: TGTGCCAGCAGTTTTGTAGCGGGGGGGGACAATGAGCAGTTCTTC.